This T cell receptor beta chain was documented in a study of T cell responses to AZD1222 COVID-19 vaccine. Data came from immunoSEQ multiplex PCR; TCRdb stores just in-frame clones and leaves some out. The sample includes around 130,000 clones, around nine tenths seen only once; the top ten take roughly 3.9%. The TCR was taken from an adult who received the AZD1222 COVID-19 vaccine. Sequenced here: peripheral blood, sampled 28 days after the second AZD1222 dose.

CDR3 in amino acids: CASSPELGSYLNTF. The DNA for the CDR3 is TGTGCCAGCTCACCGGAGTTAGGCAGCTATTTGAACACCTTC. This chain joins TRBV18 and TRBJ1-2; D not certain. This CDR3 is 14 amino acids long. V lost 3 bases and J 12 bases, leaving 20 bases between the germline ends. The germline V gene encodes CDR1 KGHSH and CDR2 LQKENI.